This TCR beta chain was observed in a study of OX40 agonist ivuxolimab in advanced cancers. CDR1 MNHEY and CDR2 SMNVEV come from the germline V gene (reference sequence). V lost 11 bases and J 1 base, leaving 14 bases between the germline ends. This CDR3 is 14 amino acids long. Clones were sequenced by immunoSEQ multiplex PCR, and TCRdb holds only the in-frame ones, with some missing. Of some 33,000 clones in the sample, 65% to 85% were seen once. The chain combines TRBV27 with TRBJ2-2; TRBD2 is a possible D gene (6 bases). The TCR comes from an adult with an advanced solid tumor such as melanoma, head and neck, liver or kidney cancer. Sequences were derived from CD4+ or CD8+ T cells sorted from blood, sampled in a trial of the OX40 agonist ivuxolimab. The CDR3 sequence: CACRAGLNTGELFF. For the CDR3, the DNA is TGTGCCTGTAGGGCGGGATTGAACACCGGGGAGCTGTTTTTT.